This T cell receptor (beta chain) was sequenced for a study of T cell responses to AZD1222 COVID-19 vaccine. Study outcomes and limitations: Mostly white British, mostly female donors; authors suggested clonal diversity may be underestimated.

A word on this clone: The antigen is undetermined.

V lost 6 bases and J lost 7, with 31 bases in between. CDR3 length: 20 amino acids. Germline assignment: CDR1 MDHEN and CDR2 SYDVKM. Some clones are missing from TCRdb's copy, which holds only in-frame ones; the method was immunoSEQ multiplex PCR. Of 100,000 to 150,000 clones detected, around 90% appear once; the ten largest clones hold 1.5%. The origin of this receptor is an adult in good health. V usage is TRBV28 and J usage is TRBJ1-6; D is unresolved. The source was peripheral blood, collected on day 0 of AZD1222 vaccination. The CDR3 protein is CASSYLVSSGTRSRNSPLHF. Written as DNA, the CDR3 is TGTGCCAGCAGCTATCTTGTCTCGTCAGGCACACGGTCCCGAAATTCACCCCTCCACTTT.